Listed here are 5 T cell receptor beta chains from one sample, sequenced in a study of identical twins. TCRdb recomputed calls from the 5' RACE reads with MiXCR, one row per CDR3 protein. The sample consists of about 240,000 distinct CDR3 sequences, approximately 8% of them appearing once. The same data also went into a second study, on yellow fever vaccine responses in identical twins.

The specimen was CD8+ T cells sorted from blood. The receptors come from a woman aged 18-30 years in good health.

This clonotype has more than one count but fewer than ten. This chain links TRBV12-3 or TRBV12-4 with TRBJ2-1; TRBD2 matches at 7 bases. The CDR3 is 14 amino acids. With V trimmed by 4 bases and J by 9 bases, 9 bases remained unmatched. Written as DNA, the CDR3 is TGTGCCAGCAGTTCGGGCGGGAGCGTAGCTGAGCAGTTCTTC. Translating it yields CASSSGGSVAEQFF.

The chain employs TRBV7-9 and TRBJ1-1; D remains ambiguous. The V end was cut by 4 bases, the J end by 5 bases, with 14 bases between. The germline V gene encodes CDR1 SEHNR and CDR2 FQNEAQ (reference sequence). CDR3 length equals 14 residues. This CDR3 reads CASSSTEERTEAFF. For the CDR3, the DNA is TGTGCCAGCAGCTCGACGGAGGAACGAACTGAAGCTTTCTTT.

In this sample, this clonotype turned up many times. This rearrangement joins TRBV29-1 to TRBJ2-1; TRBD2 aligns across 8 bases. V lost 6 bases, J lost 6 bases, and 13 bases stayed unmatched. The CDR3 runs 15 residues. CDR1 SQVTM and CDR2 ANQGSEA come from the germline V gene. CDR3 residues: CSVDSRTSTSNEQFF. The DNA of the CDR3 is TGCAGCGTCGATAGCCGGACTAGCACGTCCAATGAGCAGTTCTTC.

The rearrangement links TRBV25-1 to TRBJ2-2; D gene ambiguous. V was pared by 8 bases and J by 6 bases, with 7 bases between. The CDR3 contains 11 residues. Germline V CDR1 and CDR2: MGHDK, SYGVNS. The CDR3 loop reads CASGWAGELFF. The CDR3 DNA is TGTGCCAGCGGCTGGGCCGGGGAGCTGTTTTTT.

In its sample, this clonotype was seen many times. The chain recombines TRBV4-1 with TRBJ2-7; 7 bases map to TRBD2. The CDR3 is 20 amino acids. With V trimmed by 1 base and J by 0 bases, 18 bases remained unmatched. Germline V gene sequence: CDR1 MGHRA, CDR2 YSYEKL. CDR3 nucleotides: TGCGCCAGCAGCCAAGTGGGGGTTAAAAAGGGACTACCAGACTCCTACGAGCAGTACTTC. Translating gives CASSQVGVKKGLPDSYEQYF.